This T cell receptor (beta chain) is from a study of blood T cell repertoires in COVID-19. Study background: There were acute and convalescent COVID-19 samples, and they came from the United States, Italy and Spain. Sources were T cells, B-cell-depleted T cells, or PBMCs; the material itself was cDNA or gDNA.

Germline trimming cut 3 bases from V and 8 bases from J; bases unmatched to any gene: 3. CDR3 size: 13 residues. Living in 25 or so US areas, the participants were between roughly 18 and 95 years of age. Participants were placed into cohorts based on the clinical history they reported. The table came from immunoSEQ multiplex PCR; TCRdb's copy has only in-frame clones and leaves some out. The sample lists some 410,000 clones, over 75% occurring once. Sequences were obtained from PBMCs or T cells enriched from blood (not recorded which). The source is a woman aged 30 to 39 with acute COVID-19. This chain joins TRBV12-3 or TRBV12-4 and TRBJ1-4, with TRBD1 matching 7 bases. The CDR3 DNA follows: TGTGCCAGCAGTTTGGGACAGTCGGAAAAACTGTTTTTT. Its protein product is CASSLGQSEKLFF.